These 32 T cell receptor beta chains originate from one sample sequenced in a study of T cell changes during pregnancy in multiple sclerosis (dated by TCRdb to 2018 to 2020). Receptor libraries were prepared by the immunoSEQ multiplex PCR assay. This immuneACCESS table, as held by TCRdb, lists in-frame sequences with V and J called but not all clones. Of the missing ones, under half trace to an unresolved V gene in checked studies; the others have no known cause. The sample table records about 48,000 clones; 94% of these occur just once. 0.47% of the sample is taken by the ten largest. The material was CD4+ T cells from peripheral blood mononuclear cells, obtained in the first trimester of pregnancy. The receptors derive from a female donor with multiple sclerosis, enrolled in a pregnancy study.

The table lists this clone with a count of one. CDR3 nucleotides: TGTGCCAGCAGCCGACTTGAGGGACAGGGGACCAGGCCCCAGCATTTT. It codes for CASSRLEGQGTRPQHF. The rearrangement links TRBV19 to TRBJ1-5; 10 nucleotides line up with TRBD1. The CDR3 is made up of 16 amino acids. V shed 9 bases, J shed 9 bases, and the junction held 17 bases outside the gene matches. Germline V lookup: CDR1 LNHDA, CDR2 SQIVND (reference sequence).

V and J are TRBV6-1 and TRBJ2-7; D gene unclear. This CDR3 is 13 amino acids long. Germline lookup yields CDR1 MNHNS and CDR2 SASEGT. V dropped 5 bases and J dropped 0 bases, with 8 bases sitting between them. The CDR3 bases are TGTGCCAGCAGTTTACAGAGCTCCTACGAGCAGTACTTC. As protein: CASSLQSSYEQYF.

The V call is TRBV5-1, the J call TRBJ1-1; TRBD1 matches at 9 bases. The CDR3 length is 14 residues. In germline, CDR1 is SGHRS, CDR2 YFSETQ. J lost 11 bases, V lost 0 bases, and 8 bases had no gene match. This CDR3 is CASSLDRQGDGAFF. The CDR3 DNA sequence: TGCGCCAGCAGCTTGGATCGACAGGGGGACGGGGCTTTCTTT.

This chain joins TRBV4-1 and TRBJ1-5; 9 bases match TRBD1. Germline lookup yields CDR1 MGHRA and CDR2 YSYEKL. This CDR3 is 16 amino acids long. V gave up 3 bases and J gave up 7 bases; unmatched junction bases: 10. The CDR3 bases are TGCGCCAGCAGCCATATTGGGACAGGGCCGCGGCAGCCCCAGCATTTT. It codes for CASSHIGTGPRQPQHF.

The J gene is TRBJ1-4, the V gene TRBV6-1; tentatively, D is TRBD1 (6 bases). The CDR3 length is 13 residues. Germline V gene lookup returns CDR1 MNHNS and CDR2 SASEGT. The germline V and J ends were trimmed by 7 bases and 10 bases, with 16 bases remaining between them. As DNA, the CDR3 is TGTGCCAGCACCGAAGGGGGAGTACGAAAACTGTTTTTT. Protein product: CASTEGGVRKLFF.

The chain uses TRBV18 and TRBJ2-7, with D possibly TRBD2 on 6 matching bases. Germline CDR1 reads KGHSH; CDR2 reads LQKENI. Trimming removed 4 bases at V and 4 bases at J, with 17 bases between. The CDR3 length is 15 residues. The CDR3 nucleotides are TGTGCCAGCTCACTCTCCGGGACTGGAGGGTACGAGCAGTACTTC. This gives the protein CASSLSGTGGYEQYF.

This chain uses TRBV21-1 with TRBJ2-7; the listed D gene, TRBD1, was not tested against the DNA. TRBV21-1 is a listed pseudogene. This CDR3 contains 14 residues. CDR3 region: CASSHRGRSYEQYF. The CDR3 coding sequence is TGTGCCAGCAGCCACAGGGGACGATCCTACGAGCAGTACTTC.

Remarks on this clone: Its ends do not fully match the called genes, so a read error is possible. The rearrangement links TRBV11-2 to TRBJ1-4; no firm D call. The CDR3 spans 14 residues. CDR1 is SGHAT and CDR2 is FQNNGV in the germline V gene. CDR3 bases: TGTGCCAGCAACTTAGTTGTCAGGCCGGAAAAACTGTTTTTT. Protein: CASNLVVRPEKLFF.

The chain joins TRBV9 to TRBJ2-4; possible D gene TRBD1, 6 bases. The CDR3 contains 15 residues. Germline-derived CDR1 and CDR2 are SGDLS and YYNGEE. V was cut by 2 bases and J by 4 bases, with 13 bases left in between. CDR3 region: CASSVEQGQKNIQYF. CDR3 DNA: TGTGCCAGCAGCGTCGAGCAGGGGCAAAAAAACATTCAGTACTTC.

The chain couples TRBV4-2 to TRBJ1-4; the D is unclear. V dropped 1 base and J dropped 8 bases, with 14 bases sitting between them. The CDR3 runs 15 residues. Germline assignment: CDR1 LGHNA and CDR2 YNFKEQ. CDR3 nucleotide sequence: TGTGCCAGCAGCCAAGGGTCGATTACGGAGGAAAAACTGTTTTTT. It encodes CASSQGSITEEKLFF.

As for this clone: Other nucleotide sequences in the sample specify the same CDR3. The rearrangement links TRBV19 to TRBJ1-2, with D perhaps TRBD1 (6 bases). Trimming took 3 bases from V and 4 from J, leaving 9 bases between them. This CDR3 is built from 13 residues. In germline, CDR1 is LNHDA, CDR2 SQIVND (reference sequence). CDR3 DNA sequence: TGTGCCAGTAGTATTCAGGGGCCCTATGGCTACACCTTC. It specifies CASSIQGPYGYTF.

The genes are TRBV27 and TRBJ1-4; no clear D gene. CDR3 length equals 14 residues. CDR1 and CDR2 from the germline V gene are MNHEY and SMNVEV (reference sequence). Trimming removed 4 bases at V and 4 bases at J, with 10 bases between. The CDR3 DNA sequence: TGTGCCAGCAGTTGGGCCGCTGGTAATGAAAAACTGTTTTTT. Its translation is CASSWAAGNEKLFF.

The J gene is TRBJ2-2, the V gene TRBV19, with D possibly matching TRBD1 (6 bases). This CDR3 has 15 residues. Trimming left V 6 bases short and J 4 bases short, with 15 bases between. Germline-derived CDR1 and CDR2 are LNHDA and SQIVND (reference sequence). The CDR3 is CASRPGVLGTGELFF. CDR3 nucleotide sequence: TGTGCCAGTAGGCCAGGGGTTCTGGGCACCGGGGAGCTGTTTTTT.

V usage is TRBV7-2 and J usage is TRBJ2-3, with D possibly TRBD2 on 6 matching bases. The germline CDR1 and CDR2 sequences are SGHTA and FQGNSA. V lost 6 bases and J 2 bases, leaving 15 bases between the germline ends. The CDR3 loop spans 15 amino acids. This CDR3 reads CASRSTGTLTDTQYF. Written as DNA, the CDR3 is TGTGCCAGCAGATCCACCGGGACTCTCACAGATACGCAGTATTTT.

The chain employs TRBV11-3 and TRBJ1-2; 9 nucleotides match TRBD1. V was clipped by 4 bases and J by 2 bases; unmatched bases: 5. The CDR3 sequence is 15 residues long. Germline CDR1 SGHNT, CDR2 YENEEA. CDR3 residues: CASSSEDRGNYGYTF. The CDR3 DNA is TGTGCCAGCAGCTCCGAGGACAGGGGAAACTATGGCTACACCTTC. The full variable domain, in which reference TRBV11-3 and TRBJ1-2 provide the parts outside the CDR3, is EAGVVQSPRYKIIEKKQPVAFWCNPISGHNTLYWYLQNLGQGPELLIRYENEEAVDDSQLPKDRFSAERLKGVDSTLKIQPAELGDSAVYLCASSSEDRGNYGYTFGSGTRLTVV.

V usage is TRBV5-6 and J usage is TRBJ2-1; D remains ambiguous. Per germline, CDR1 SGHDT and CDR2 YYEEEE. The V end lost 1 base, the J end lost 7 bases, and 9 bases lay between the germline ends. This CDR3 region has 13 residues. CDR3 bases: TGTGCCAGCAGCTTGTCCCGGGTGAATGAGCAGTTCTTC. Amino acid sequence: CASSLSRVNEQFF.

The genes are TRBV5-4 and TRBJ2-3; 13 nucleotides agree with TRBD2. After removal of 4 bases from V and 2 bases from J, the junction contained 7 bases not matched to a gene. CDR3 size: 17 residues. CDR1 SGHNT and CDR2 YYREEE come from the germline V gene (reference sequence). CDR3 in amino acids: CASSPGLAGASTDTQYF. The CDR3, as DNA: TGTGCCAGCAGCCCTGGACTAGCGGGGGCCTCCACAGATACGCAGTATTTT.

The gene calls are TRBV18 and TRBJ2-2; perhaps TRBD2 as D (6 bases). V gave up 8 bases and J gave up 2 bases, with 12 bases separating them. Germline CDR1 KGHSH, CDR2 LQKENI. The CDR3 sequence is 14 residues long. The CDR3 region is CASRGLSNTGELFF. The CDR3 coding sequence is TGTGCCAGCCGGGGACTCTCCAACACCGGGGAGCTGTTTTTT.

This chain uses TRBV5-1 with TRBJ1-2; D possibly corresponds to TRBD1 (5 bases). This CDR3 is built from 15 residues. Germline V gives CDR1 SGHRS, CDR2 YFSETQ. Trimming took off 0 bases at V and 4 bases at J, with 13 bases between the two ends. CDR3 coding DNA: TGCGCCAGCAGCTTGGCGGCCAGGGAAGGCTATGGCTACACCTTC. The encoded protein is CASSLAAREGYGYTF.

The chain has TRBV6-5 and TRBJ2-2; the D gene is possibly TRBD2 (5 bases). Germline values: CDR1 MNHEY, CDR2 SVGAGI. The CDR3 totals 12 residues. The V end was cut by 7 bases, the J end by 6 bases, with 9 bases between. In nucleotides, the CDR3 is TGTGCCAGCACGGGGTCCGCCGGGGAGCTGTTTTTT. This sequence encodes CASTGSAGELFF.

This clone was seen a single time. J is TRBJ2-6 and V is TRBV19; 9 nucleotides align to TRBD1. With 0 bases clipped from V and 1 base from J, the junction kept 4 bases outside the gene matches. The CDR3 spans 18 residues. In germline, CDR1 is LNHDA, CDR2 SQIVND (reference sequence). The CDR3 DNA is TGTGCCAGTAGTATAGAGACAGGGGGTAGATCTGGGGCCAACGTCCTGACTTTC. Translated, it gives CASSIETGGRSGANVLTF.

This clone was counted once. The chain combines TRBV2 with TRBJ1-4, with TRBD1 as a possible D gene (6 bases). The CDR3 is 15 amino acids. CDR1 is SNHLY, CDR2 FYNNEI, per germline. The V gene lost 5 bases and the J gene lost 4 bases, with 14 bases spanning the gap. This chain's CDR3 is CASSKSLQGNEKLFF. The CDR3, as DNA: TGTGCCAGCAGTAAATCTTTACAGGGTAATGAAAAACTGTTTTTT.

The chain combines TRBV2 with TRBJ1-5; TRBD1 is a possible D gene (6 bases). The CDR3 is 14 residues long. Looked up from germline, CDR1 is SNHLY and CDR2 is FYNNEI. The CDR3 region has the DNA TGTGCAAGTGCGGACAGCTATAGCAATCAGCCCCAGCATTTT. This sequence encodes CASADSYSNQPQHF.

The chain employs TRBV7-9 and TRBJ1-2, with 9 bases that match TRBD1. From germline, CDR1 is SEHNR and CDR2 FQNEAQ (reference sequence). The CDR3 spans 16 residues. J lost 2 bases, V lost 3 bases, and 7 bases had no gene match. CDR3 residues: CASSLVGQGINYGYTF. The DNA for the CDR3 is TGTGCCAGCAGCTTGGTGGGACAGGGAATAAACTATGGCTACACCTTC.

The J gene is TRBJ2-5, the V gene TRBV7-8; the D gene is possibly TRBD1 (5 bases). Trimming pared 1 base from V and 1 base from J, leaving 7 bases between. Looked up from germline, CDR1 is SGHVS and CDR2 is FQNEAQ. This CDR3 has 14 amino acids. For the CDR3, the DNA is TGTGCCAGCAGCTTAGGCAGGGCCCAAGAGACCCAGTACTTC. This gives the protein CASSLGRAQETQYF.

The chain couples TRBV5-4 to TRBJ1-6, with unresolved D. The CDR3 has 14 residues. Trimming stripped 4 bases from V and 0 bases from J, with 5 bases between. From germline, CDR1 is SGHNT and CDR2 YYREEE (reference sequence). The CDR3 DNA follows: TGTGCCAGCAGCGGTAGCTCCTATAATTCACCCCTCCACTTT. As protein: CASSGSSYNSPLHF. The full variable domain, rest sourced from reference TRBV5-4 and TRBJ1-6, is ETGVTQSPTHLIKTRGQQVTLRCSSQSGHNTVSWYQQALGQGPQFIFQYYREEENGRGNFPPRFSGLQFPNYSSELNVNALELDDSALYLCASSGSSYNSPLHFGNGTRLTVT.

The CDR3 DNA reads TGTGCCATCTCTGACAGGGTTTCCTACGAGCAGTACTTC. Translating it yields CAISDRVSYEQYF. The V call is TRBV10-3, the J call TRBJ2-7; 7 nucleotides agree with TRBD1. V shed 8 bases and J 1 base; nucleotides not matched to a gene: 5. Germline-derived CDR1 and CDR2 are ENHRY and SYGVKD. The CDR3 runs 13 residues.

This rearrangement joins TRBV7-9 to TRBJ2-1; D gene ambiguous. CDR1 and CDR2 (germline): SEHNR, FQNEAQ (reference sequence). The CDR3 is 13 amino acids. V dropped 2 bases and J dropped 7 bases, with 9 bases sitting between them. The CDR3 is CASSLRVWNEQFF. CDR3 sequence (DNA): TGTGCCAGCAGCTTACGAGTTTGGAATGAGCAGTTCTTC. Full variable domain (remainder filled in from reference TRBV7-9 and TRBJ2-1): DTGVSQNPRHKITKRGQNVTFRCDPISEHNRLYWYRQTLGQGPEFLTYFQNEAQLEKSRLLSDRFSAERPKGSFSTLEIQRTEQGDSAMYLCASSLRVWNEQFFGPGTRLTVL.

J is TRBJ1-2 and V is TRBV19; TRBD1 is a possible D gene (6 bases). V lost 7 bases, J lost 8 bases, and 20 bases lay in between. The CDR3 contains 14 residues. Germline CDR1 reads LNHDA; CDR2 reads SQIVND (reference sequence). Here the CDR3 reads CASKGRDTRQGYTF. CDR3 in DNA: TGTGCCAGTAAGGGACGGGACACCCGCCAGGGCTACACCTTC.

The genes are TRBV10-3 and TRBJ1-1, with 9 bases matching TRBD1. The CDR3 is made up of 14 amino acids. Germline V gene sequence: CDR1 ENHRY, CDR2 SYGVKD. Trimming at V came to 5 bases and at J to 4 bases, leaving 5 bases not matched to a gene. The DNA for the CDR3 is TGTGCCATCAGTCACGGACAGGGGATCACTGAAGCTTTCTTT. This encodes CAISHGQGITEAFF.

This chain uses TRBV10-3 with TRBJ1-1; 11 bases are a match to TRBD1. CDR1 and CDR2 (germline): ENHRY, SYGVKD. V gave up 10 bases and J gave up 5 bases; unmatched junction bases: 15. The CDR3 totals 16 residues. The CDR3 region has the DNA TGTGCCACTCTACCATCGGACAGGGGGCGCGGTACTGAAGCTTTCTTT. As protein: CATLPSDRGRGTEAFF.

V usage is TRBV7-9 and J usage is TRBJ2-6, with D unclear. The V gene's germline CDR1 is SEHNR and CDR2 FQNEAQ (reference sequence). V lost 5 bases, J lost 1 base, and 9 bases lay in between. CDR3 length: 15 amino acids. CDR3 sequence reads: CASSNQASGANVLTF. CDR3 in DNA: TGTGCCAGCAGCAACCAGGCTTCTGGGGCCAACGTCCTGACTTTC. Based on the CDR3 plus reference TRBV7-9 and TRBJ2-6, the full variable domain is DTGVSQNPRHKITKRGQNVTFRCDPISEHNRLYWYRQTLGQGPEFLTYFQNEAQLEKSRLLSDRFSAERPKGSFSTLEIQRTEQGDSAMYLCASSNQASGANVLTFGAGSRLTVL.